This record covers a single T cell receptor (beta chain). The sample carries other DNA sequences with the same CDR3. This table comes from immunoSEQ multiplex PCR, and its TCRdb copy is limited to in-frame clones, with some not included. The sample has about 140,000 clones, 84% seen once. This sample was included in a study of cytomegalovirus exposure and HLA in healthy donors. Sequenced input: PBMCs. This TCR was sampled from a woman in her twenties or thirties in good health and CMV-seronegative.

As DNA, the CDR3 is TGTGCCAGCAGTTCGTCAGGGGGATATAATTCACCCCTCCACTTT. As protein: CASSSSGGYNSPLHF. V gene TRBV28 combines with J gene TRBJ1-6, with 7 bases that match TRBD1. CDR1 and CDR2 from the germline V gene are MDHEN and SYDVKM. The trim removed 4 bases at V and 4 bases at J, leaving 4 bases unmatched. This CDR3 spans 15 amino acids.